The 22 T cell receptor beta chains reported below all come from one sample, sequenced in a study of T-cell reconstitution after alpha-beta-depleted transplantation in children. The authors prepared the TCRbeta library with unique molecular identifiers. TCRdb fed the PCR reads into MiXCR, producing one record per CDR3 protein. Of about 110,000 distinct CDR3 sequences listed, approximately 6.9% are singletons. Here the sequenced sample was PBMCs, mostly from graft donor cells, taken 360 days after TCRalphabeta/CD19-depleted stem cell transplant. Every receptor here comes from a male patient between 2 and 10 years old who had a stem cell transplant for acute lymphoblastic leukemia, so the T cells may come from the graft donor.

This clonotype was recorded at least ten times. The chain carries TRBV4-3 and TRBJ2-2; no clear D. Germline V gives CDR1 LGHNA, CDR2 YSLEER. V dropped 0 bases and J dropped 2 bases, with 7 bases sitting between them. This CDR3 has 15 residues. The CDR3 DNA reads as TGCGCCAGCAGCCAAGAGGCTATCAACACCGGGGAGCTGTTTTTT. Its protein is CASSQEAINTGELFF.

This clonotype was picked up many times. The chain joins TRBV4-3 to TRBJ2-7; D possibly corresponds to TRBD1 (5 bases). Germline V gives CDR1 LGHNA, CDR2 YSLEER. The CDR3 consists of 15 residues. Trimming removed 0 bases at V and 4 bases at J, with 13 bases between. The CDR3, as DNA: TGCGCCAGCAGCCAAGAAACAGGTCCCCCTTACGAGCAGTACTTC. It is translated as CASSQETGPPYEQYF.

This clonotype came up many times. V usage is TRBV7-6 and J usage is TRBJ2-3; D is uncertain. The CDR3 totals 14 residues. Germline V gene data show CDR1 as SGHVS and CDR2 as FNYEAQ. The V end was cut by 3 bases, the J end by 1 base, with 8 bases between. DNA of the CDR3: TGTGCCAGCAGCTTCGGCCGAGGCACAGATACGCAGTATTTT. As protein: CASSFGRGTDTQYF. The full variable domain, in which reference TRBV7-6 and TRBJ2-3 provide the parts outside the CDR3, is GAGVSQSPRYKVTKRGQDVALRCDPISGHVSLYWYRQALGQGPEFLTYFNYEAQQDKSGLPNDRFSAERPEGSISTLTIQRTEQRDSAMYRCASSFGRGTDTQYFGPGTRLTVL.

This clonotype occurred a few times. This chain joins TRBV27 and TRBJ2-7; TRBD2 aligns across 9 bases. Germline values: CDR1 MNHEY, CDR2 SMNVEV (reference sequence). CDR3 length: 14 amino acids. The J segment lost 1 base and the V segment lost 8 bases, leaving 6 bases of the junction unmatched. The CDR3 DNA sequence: TGTGCCAGCGGGGTAGCGGGAGCTTCCTACGAGCAGTACTTC. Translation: CASGVAGASYEQYF.

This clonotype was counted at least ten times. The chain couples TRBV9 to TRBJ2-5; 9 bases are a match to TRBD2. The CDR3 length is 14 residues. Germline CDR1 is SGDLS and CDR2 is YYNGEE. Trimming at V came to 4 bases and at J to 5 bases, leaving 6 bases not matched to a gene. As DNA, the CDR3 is TGTGCCAGCAGCCCTAGCGGGGCCCGGGAGACCCAGTACTTC. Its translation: CASSPSGARETQYF.

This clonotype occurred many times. The chain's CDR3 is CASSQDRALNYGYTF. The CDR3 DNA reads as TGCGCCAGCAGCCAAGATCGGGCCCTCAACTATGGCTACACCTTC. The V call is TRBV4-3, the J call TRBJ1-2; D not resolved. The CDR3 runs to 15 residues. Germline values: CDR1 LGHNA, CDR2 YSLEER. The ends were cut back, 0 bases at V and 2 bases at J, with 10 bases in the middle.

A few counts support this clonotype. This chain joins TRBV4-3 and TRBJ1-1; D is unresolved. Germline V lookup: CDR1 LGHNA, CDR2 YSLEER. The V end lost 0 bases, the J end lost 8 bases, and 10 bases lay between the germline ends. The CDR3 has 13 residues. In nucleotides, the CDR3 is TGCGCCAGCAGCCAAGATCCCAGTTCAGAAGCTTTCTTT. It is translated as CASSQDPSSEAFF.

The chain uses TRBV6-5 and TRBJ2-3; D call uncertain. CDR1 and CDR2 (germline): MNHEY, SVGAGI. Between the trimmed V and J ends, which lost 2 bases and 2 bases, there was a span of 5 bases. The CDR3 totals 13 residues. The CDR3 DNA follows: TGTGCCAGCAGTTACACTAACACAGATACGCAGTATTTT. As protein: CASSYTNTDTQYF.

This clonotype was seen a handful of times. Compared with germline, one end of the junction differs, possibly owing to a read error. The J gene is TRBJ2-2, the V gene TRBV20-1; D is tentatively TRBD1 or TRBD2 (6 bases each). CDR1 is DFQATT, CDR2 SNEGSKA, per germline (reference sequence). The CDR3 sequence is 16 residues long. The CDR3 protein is CSARVPRGEKLGELFF. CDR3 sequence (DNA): TGCAGTGCAAGAGTCCCAAGGGGGGAGAAATTAGGGGAGCTGTTTTTT.

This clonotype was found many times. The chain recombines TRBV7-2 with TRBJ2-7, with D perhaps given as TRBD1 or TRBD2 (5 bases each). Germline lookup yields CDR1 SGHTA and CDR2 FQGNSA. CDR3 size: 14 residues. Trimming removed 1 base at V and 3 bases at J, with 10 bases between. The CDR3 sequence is CASSLEGRGYEQYF. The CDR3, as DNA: TGTGCCAGCAGCTTAGAGGGGAGAGGCTACGAGCAGTACTTC.

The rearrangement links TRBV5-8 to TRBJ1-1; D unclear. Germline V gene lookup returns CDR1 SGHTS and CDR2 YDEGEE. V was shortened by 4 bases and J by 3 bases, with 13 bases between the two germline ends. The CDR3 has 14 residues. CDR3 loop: CASSPRILDTEAFF. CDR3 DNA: TGTGCCAGCAGCCCTAGGATTTTGGACACTGAAGCTTTCTTT.

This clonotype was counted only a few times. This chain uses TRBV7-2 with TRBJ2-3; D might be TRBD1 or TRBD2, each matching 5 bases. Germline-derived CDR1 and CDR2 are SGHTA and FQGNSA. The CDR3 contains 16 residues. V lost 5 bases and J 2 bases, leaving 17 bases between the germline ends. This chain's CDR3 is CASSVSGTAYTDTQYF. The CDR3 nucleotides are TGTGCCAGCAGCGTGTCGGGGACCGCTTACACAGATACGCAGTATTTT. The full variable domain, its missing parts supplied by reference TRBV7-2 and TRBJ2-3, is GAGVSQSPSNKVTEKGKDVELRCDPISGHTALYWYRQSLGQGLEFLIYFQGNSAPDKSGLPSDRFSAERTGGSVSTLTIQRTQQEDSAVYLCASSVSGTAYTDTQYFGPGTRLTVL.

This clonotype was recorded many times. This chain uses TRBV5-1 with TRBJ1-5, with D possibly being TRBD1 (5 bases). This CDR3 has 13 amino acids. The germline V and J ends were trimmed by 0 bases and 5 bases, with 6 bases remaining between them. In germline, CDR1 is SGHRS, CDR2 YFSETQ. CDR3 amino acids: CASSLVGDQPQHF. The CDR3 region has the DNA TGCGCCAGCAGCTTGGTAGGGGATCAGCCCCAGCATTTT.

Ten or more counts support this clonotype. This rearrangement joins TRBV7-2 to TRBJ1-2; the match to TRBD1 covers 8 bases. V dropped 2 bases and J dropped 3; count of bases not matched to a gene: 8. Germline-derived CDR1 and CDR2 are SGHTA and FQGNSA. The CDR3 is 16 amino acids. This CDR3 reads CASSLQTGARDYGYTF. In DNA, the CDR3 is TGTGCCAGCAGCTTACAGACAGGGGCCAGGGACTATGGCTACACCTTC.

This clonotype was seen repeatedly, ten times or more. DNA for the CDR3: TGTGCCAGCAGTAAACTACACTACAACTCCTACAATGAGCAGTTCTTC. It translates to CASSKLHYNSYNEQFF. The rearrangement joins TRBV6-2 or TRBV6-3 to TRBJ2-1; D gene ambiguous. Trimming shortened V by 5 bases and J by 0 bases, and 14 bases separated the two germline ends. From germline, CDR1 is MNHEY and CDR2 SVGEGT. The CDR3 consists of 16 residues.

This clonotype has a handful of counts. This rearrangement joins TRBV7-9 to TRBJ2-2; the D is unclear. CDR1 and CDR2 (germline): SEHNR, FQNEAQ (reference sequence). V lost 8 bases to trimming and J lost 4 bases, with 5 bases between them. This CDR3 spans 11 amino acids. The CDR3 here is CASVSTGELFF. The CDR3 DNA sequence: TGTGCCAGCGTGAGCACCGGGGAGCTGTTTTTT.

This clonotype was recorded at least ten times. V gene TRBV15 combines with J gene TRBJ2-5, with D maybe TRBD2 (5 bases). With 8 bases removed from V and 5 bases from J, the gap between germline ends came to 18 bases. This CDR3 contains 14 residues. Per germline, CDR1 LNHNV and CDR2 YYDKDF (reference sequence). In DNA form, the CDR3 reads TGTGCCACCCGAGAGGGTGGGAGAGGGGAGACCCAGTACTTC. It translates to CATREGGRGETQYF.

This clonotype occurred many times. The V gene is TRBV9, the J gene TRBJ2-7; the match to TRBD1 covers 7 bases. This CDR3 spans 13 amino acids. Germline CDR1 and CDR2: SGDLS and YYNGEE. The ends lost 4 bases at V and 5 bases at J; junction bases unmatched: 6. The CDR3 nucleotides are TGTGCCAGCAGCCCCGACAGGGTCAACGAGCAGTACTTC. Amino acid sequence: CASSPDRVNEQYF.

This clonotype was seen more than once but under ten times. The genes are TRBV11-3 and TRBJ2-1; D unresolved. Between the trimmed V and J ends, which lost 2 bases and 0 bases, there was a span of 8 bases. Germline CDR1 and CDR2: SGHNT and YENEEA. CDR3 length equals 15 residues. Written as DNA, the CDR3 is TGTGCCAGCAGCTTACAGGCTAGCTCCTACAATGAGCAGTTCTTC. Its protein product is CASSLQASSYNEQFF.

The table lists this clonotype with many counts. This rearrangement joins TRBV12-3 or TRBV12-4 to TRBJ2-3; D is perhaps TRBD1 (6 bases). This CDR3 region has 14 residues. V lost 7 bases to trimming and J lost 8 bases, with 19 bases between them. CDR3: CASKLGPGESTQYF. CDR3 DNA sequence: TGTGCCAGCAAGTTGGGGCCAGGGGAGAGTACGCAGTATTTT.

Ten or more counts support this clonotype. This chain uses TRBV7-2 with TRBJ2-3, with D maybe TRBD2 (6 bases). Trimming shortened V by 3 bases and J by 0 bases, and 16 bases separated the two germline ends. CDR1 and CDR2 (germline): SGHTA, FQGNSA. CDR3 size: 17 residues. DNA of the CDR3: TGTGCCAGCAGCTTCCATGTCCGGGACTTGAGCACAGATACGCAGTATTTT. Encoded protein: CASSFHVRDLSTDTQYF.

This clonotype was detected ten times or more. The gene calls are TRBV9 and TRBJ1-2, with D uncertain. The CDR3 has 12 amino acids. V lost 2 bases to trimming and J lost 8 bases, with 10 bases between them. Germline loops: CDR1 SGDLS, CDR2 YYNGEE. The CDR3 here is CASSVGVWGYTF. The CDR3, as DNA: TGTGCCAGCAGCGTGGGAGTCTGGGGCTACACCTTC.